This TCR beta chain was found in a study of blood T cell repertoires in COVID-19. Whole-study context: Whether acute or convalescent, the COVID-19 samples came from the United States, Italy and Spain.

The method was immunoSEQ multiplex PCR; TCRdb's version includes in-frame clones alone and lacks a portion of them. This table has around 230,000 clones, approximately 82% appearing once. This clone was seen only once. CDR1 is SGHRS and CDR2 is YFSETQ in the germline V gene. CDR3 length: 14 residues. The V and J ends lost 3 bases and 0 bases respectively, with 10 bases between them. The sequenced sample was peripheral blood. The receptor was isolated from a man aged 35-49 years who had recovered from COVID-19. V and J are TRBV5-1 and TRBJ2-7; weak D call: TRBD2 (6 bases). The CDR3 here is CASSSLGSSYEQYF. The CDR3 DNA reads as TGCGCCAGCAGCTCCCTCGGGAGCTCCTACGAGCAGTACTTC. Full variable domain (outside the CDR3, taken from reference TRBV5-1 and TRBJ2-7): KAGVTQTPRYLIKTRGQQVTLSCSPISGHRSVSWYQQTPGQGLQFLFEYFSETQRNKGNFPGRFSGRQFSNSRSEMNVSTLELGDSALYLCASSSLGSSYEQYFGPGTRLTVT.